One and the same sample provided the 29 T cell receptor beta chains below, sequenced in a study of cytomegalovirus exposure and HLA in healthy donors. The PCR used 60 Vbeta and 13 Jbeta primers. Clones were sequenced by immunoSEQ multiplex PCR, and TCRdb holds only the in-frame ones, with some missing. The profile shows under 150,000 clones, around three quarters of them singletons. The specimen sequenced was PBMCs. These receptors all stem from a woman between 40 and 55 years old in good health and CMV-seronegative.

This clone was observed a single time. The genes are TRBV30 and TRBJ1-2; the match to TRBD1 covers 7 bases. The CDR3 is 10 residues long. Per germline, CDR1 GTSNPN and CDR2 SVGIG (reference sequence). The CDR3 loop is CGGGWDGYTF. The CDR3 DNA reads TGTGGAGGGGGCTGGGATGGCTACACCTTC.

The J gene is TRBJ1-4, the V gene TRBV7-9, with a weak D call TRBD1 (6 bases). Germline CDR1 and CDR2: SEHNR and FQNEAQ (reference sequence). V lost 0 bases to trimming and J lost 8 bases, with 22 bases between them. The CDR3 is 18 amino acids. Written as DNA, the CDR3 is TGTGCCAGCAGCTTAGCGCGAAGGGGGTCGCGGTTGGAGGAAAAACTGTTTTTT. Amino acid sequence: CASSLARRGSRLEEKLFF.

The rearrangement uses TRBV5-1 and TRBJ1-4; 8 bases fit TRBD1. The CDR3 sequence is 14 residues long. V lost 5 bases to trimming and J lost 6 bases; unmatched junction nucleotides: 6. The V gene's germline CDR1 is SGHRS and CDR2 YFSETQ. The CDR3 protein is CASRPTGADEKLFF. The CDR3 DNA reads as TGCGCCAGCAGGCCGACAGGGGCCGATGAAAAACTGTTTTTT.

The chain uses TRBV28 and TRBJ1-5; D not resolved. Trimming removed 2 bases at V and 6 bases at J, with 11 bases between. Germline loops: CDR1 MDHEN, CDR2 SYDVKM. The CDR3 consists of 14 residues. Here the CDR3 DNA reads TGTGCCAGCAGTTTACCGTCGGGGTCTCAGCCCCAGCATTTT. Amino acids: CASSLPSGSQPQHF.

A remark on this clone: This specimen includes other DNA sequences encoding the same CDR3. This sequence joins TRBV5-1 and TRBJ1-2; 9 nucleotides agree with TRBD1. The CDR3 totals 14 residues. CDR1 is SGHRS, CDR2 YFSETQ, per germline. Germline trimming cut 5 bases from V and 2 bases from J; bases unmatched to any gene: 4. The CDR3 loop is CASSSGQGNYGYTF. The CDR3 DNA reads TGCGCCAGCAGTTCGGGACAGGGAAACTATGGCTACACCTTC.

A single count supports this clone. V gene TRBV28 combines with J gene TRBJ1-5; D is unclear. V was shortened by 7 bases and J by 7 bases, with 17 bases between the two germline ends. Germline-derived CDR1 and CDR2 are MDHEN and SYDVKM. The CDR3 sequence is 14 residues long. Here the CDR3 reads CASNQEGFGQPQHF. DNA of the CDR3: TGTGCCAGCAATCAAGAGGGATTTGGGCAGCCCCAGCATTTT. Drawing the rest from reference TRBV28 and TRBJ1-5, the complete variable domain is DVKVTQSSRYLVKRTGEKVFLECVQDMDHENMFWYRQDPGLGLRLIYFSYDVKMKEKGDIPEGYSVSREKKERFSLILESASTNQTSMYLCASNQEGFGQPQHFGDGTRLSIL.

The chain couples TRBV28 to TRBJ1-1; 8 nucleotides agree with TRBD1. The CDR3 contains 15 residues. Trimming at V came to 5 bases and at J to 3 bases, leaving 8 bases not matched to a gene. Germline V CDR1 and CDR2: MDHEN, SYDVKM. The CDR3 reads CASSPGGAGDTEAFF. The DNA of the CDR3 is TGTGCCAGCAGTCCAGGGGGCGCGGGTGACACTGAAGCTTTCTTT. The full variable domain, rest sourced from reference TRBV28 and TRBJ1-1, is DVKVTQSSRYLVKRTGEKVFLECVQDMDHENMFWYRQDPGLGLRLIYFSYDVKMKEKGDIPEGYSVSREKKERFSLILESASTNQTSMYLCASSPGGAGDTEAFFGQGTRLTVV.

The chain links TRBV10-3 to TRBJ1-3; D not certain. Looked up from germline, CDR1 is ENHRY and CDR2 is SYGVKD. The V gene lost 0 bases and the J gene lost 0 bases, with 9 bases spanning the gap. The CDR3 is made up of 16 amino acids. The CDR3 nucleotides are TGTGCCATCAGTGAGTCCGAGTACGCCTCTGGAAACACCATATATTTT. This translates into CAISESEYASGNTIYF.

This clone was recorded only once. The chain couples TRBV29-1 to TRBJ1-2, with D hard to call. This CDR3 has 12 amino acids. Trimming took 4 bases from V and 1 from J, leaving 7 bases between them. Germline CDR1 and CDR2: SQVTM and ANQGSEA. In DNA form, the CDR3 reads TGCAGCGTTGTCAACGGTAACTATGGCTACACCTTC. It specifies CSVVNGNYGYTF.

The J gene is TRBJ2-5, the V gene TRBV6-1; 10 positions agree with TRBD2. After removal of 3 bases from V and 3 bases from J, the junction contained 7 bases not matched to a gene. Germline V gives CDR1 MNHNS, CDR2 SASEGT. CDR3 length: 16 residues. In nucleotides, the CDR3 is TGTGCCAGCAGTGATGCTAGCGGGAGTGGGAAAGAGACCCAGTACTTC. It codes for CASSDASGSGKETQYF.

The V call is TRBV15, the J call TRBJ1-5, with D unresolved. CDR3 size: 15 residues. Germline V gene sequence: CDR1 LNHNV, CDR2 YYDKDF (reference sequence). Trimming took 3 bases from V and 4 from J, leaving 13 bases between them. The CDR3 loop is CATSSQMGGNQPQHF. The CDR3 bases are TGTGCCACCAGCAGCCAGATGGGAGGTAATCAGCCCCAGCATTTT.

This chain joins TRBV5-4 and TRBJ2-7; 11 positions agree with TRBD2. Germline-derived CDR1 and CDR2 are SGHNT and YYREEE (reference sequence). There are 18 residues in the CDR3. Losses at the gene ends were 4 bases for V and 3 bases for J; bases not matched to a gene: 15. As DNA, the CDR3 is TGTGCCAGCAGCCCCGGACGGGCCGGGACTAGCGGTTTCTACGAGCAGTACTTC. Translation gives CASSPGRAGTSGFYEQYF.

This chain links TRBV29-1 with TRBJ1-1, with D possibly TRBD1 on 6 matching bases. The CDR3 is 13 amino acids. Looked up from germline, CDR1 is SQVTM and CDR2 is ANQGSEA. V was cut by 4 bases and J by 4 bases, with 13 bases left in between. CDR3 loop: CSVAKDRRTEAFF. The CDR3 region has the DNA TGCAGCGTTGCAAAGGACAGACGCACTGAAGCTTTCTTT.

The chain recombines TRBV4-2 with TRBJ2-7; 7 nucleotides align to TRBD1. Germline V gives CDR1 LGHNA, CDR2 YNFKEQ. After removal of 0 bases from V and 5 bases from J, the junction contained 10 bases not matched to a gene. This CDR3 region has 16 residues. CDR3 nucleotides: TGTGCCAGCAGCCAAGATGCCCTTCAGGGGGTCAACGAGCAGTACTTC. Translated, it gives CASSQDALQGVNEQYF.

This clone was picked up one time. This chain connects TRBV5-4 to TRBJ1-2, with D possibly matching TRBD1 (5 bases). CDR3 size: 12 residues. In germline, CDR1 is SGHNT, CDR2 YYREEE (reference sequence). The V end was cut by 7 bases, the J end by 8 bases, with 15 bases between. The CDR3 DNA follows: TGTGCCAGCGGCTCGCCAGGGTGGGGCTACACCTTC. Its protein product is CASGSPGWGYTF.

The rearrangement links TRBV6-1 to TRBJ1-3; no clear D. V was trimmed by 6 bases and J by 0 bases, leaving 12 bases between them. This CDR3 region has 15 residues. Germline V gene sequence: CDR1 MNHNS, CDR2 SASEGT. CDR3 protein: CASRVPGLSGNTIYF. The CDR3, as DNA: TGTGCCAGCAGGGTCCCAGGCCTCTCTGGAAACACCATATATTTT.

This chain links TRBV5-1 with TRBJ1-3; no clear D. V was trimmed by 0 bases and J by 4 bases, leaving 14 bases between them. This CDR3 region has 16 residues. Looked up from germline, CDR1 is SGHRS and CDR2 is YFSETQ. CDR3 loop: CASSLGGTQAGNTIYF. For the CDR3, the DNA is TGCGCCAGCAGCTTGGGTGGAACCCAGGCGGGAAACACCATATATTTT.

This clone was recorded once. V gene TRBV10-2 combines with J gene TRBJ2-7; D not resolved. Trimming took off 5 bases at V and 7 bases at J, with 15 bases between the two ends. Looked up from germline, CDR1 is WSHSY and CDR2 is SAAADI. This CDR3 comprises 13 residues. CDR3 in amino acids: CASSLLPDREQYF. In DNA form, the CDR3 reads TGCGCCAGCAGTCTCCTACCTGATCGTGAGCAGTACTTC.

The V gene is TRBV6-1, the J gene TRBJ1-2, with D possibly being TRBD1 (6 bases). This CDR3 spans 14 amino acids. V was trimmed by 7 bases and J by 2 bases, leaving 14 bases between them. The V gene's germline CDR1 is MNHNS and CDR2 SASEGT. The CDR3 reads CASITGFANYGYTF. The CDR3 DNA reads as TGTGCCAGCATAACAGGGTTCGCAAACTATGGCTACACCTTC.

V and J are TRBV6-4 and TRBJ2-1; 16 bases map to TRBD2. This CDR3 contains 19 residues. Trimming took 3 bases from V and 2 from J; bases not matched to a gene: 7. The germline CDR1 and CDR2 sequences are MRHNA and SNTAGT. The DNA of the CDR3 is TGTGCCAGCAGTGATAGGGGGACTAGCGGGGGGGCGACCTACAATGAGCAGTTCTTC. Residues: CASSDRGTSGGATYNEQFF.

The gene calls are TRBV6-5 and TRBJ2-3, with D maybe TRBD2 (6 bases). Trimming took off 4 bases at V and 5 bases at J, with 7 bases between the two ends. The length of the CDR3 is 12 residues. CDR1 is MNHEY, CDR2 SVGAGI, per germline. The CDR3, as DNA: TGTGCCAGCAGTTGGGGGGAAGATACGCAGTATTTT. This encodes CASSWGEDTQYF.

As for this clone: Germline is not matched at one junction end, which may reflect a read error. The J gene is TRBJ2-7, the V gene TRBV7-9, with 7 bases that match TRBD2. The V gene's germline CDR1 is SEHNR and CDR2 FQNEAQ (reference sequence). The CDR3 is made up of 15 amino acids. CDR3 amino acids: CSSSLGGRAAYEQYF. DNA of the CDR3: TGTTCCAGCAGCTTAGGTGGGAGGGCCGCTTACGAGCAGTACTTC.

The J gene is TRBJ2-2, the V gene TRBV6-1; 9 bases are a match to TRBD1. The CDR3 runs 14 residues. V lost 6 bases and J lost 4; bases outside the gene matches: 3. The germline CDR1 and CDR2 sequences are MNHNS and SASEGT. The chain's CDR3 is CASRGQGSTGELFF. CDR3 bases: TGTGCCAGCAGAGGACAGGGGAGCACCGGGGAGCTGTTTTTT.

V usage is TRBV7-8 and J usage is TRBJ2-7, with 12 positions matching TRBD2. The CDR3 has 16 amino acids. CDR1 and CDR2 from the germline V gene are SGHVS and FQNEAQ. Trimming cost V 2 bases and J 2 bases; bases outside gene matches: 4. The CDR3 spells CASSLMLAGGAYEQYF. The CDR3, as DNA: TGTGCCAGCAGCTTAATGCTAGCGGGAGGGGCCTACGAGCAGTACTTC. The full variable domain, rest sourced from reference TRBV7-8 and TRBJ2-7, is GAGVSQSPRYKVAKRGQDVALRCDPISGHVSLFWYQQALGQGPEFLTYFQNEAQLDKSGLPSDRFFAERPEGSVSTLKIQRTQQEDSAVYLCASSLMLAGGAYEQYFGPGTRLTVT.

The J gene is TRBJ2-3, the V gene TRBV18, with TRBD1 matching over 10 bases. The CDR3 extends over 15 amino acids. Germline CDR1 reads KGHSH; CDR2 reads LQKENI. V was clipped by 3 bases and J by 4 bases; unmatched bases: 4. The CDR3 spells CASSPGTGASDTQYF. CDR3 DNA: TGTGCCAGCTCACCCGGGACAGGGGCATCAGATACGCAGTATTTT.

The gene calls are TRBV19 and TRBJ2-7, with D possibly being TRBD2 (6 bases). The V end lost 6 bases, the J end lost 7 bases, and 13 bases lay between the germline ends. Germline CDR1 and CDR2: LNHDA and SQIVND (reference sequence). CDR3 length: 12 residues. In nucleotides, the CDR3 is TGTGCCAGTAGGGGGCTAGCGCGAGAGCAGTACTTC. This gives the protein CASRGLAREQYF.

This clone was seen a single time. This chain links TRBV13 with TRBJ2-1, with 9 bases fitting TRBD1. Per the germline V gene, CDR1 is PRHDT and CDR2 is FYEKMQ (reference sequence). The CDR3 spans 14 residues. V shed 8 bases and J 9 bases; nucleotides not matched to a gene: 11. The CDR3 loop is CASRGGTGSIEQFF. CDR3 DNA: TGTGCCAGCCGAGGCGGGACAGGGTCGATTGAGCAGTTCTTC.

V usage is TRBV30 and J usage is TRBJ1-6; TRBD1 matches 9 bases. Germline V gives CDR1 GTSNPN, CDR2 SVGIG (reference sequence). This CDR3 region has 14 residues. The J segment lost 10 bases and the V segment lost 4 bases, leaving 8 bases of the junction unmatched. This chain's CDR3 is CAWNHGQGLSPLHF. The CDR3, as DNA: TGTGCCTGGAATCACGGACAGGGGTTGTCACCCCTCCACTTT.

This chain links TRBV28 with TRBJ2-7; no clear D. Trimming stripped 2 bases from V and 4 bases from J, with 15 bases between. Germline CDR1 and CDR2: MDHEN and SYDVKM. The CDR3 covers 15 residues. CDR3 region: CASSLEALSGYEQYF. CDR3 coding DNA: TGTGCCAGCAGTTTAGAGGCCCTATCCGGTTACGAGCAGTACTTC.